The 23 T cell receptor beta chains in this list originate from one sample, sequenced in a study of blood T cell repertoires in COVID-19. Produced via immunoSEQ multiplex PCR; TCRdb's table is partial and in-frame only. Among 250,000 to 400,000 clones listed, about 91% were seen once. The sequencing sample was made of peripheral blood. The receptors were sampled from a woman younger than 45 with COVID-19, enrolled during active disease.

J is TRBJ1-6 and V is TRBV12-3 or TRBV12-4; a weak D match, TRBD1 (5 bases). V gave up 5 bases and J gave up 8 bases, with 10 bases separating them. The length of the CDR3 is 13 residues. CDR3 DNA sequence: TGTGCCAGCAGTAATCAGGGTCATTCACCCCTCCACTTT. Its protein is CASSNQGHSPLHF.

The genes are TRBV2 and TRBJ2-1, with D possibly being TRBD2 (5 bases). This CDR3 comprises 17 residues. CDR1 and CDR2 (germline): SNHLY, FYNNEI. The germline V and J ends were trimmed by 3 bases and 2 bases, with 17 bases remaining between them. The CDR3 bases are TGTGCCAGCAGTGACCCCATTGGGAGCGGTCCCTACAATGAGCAGTTCTTC. It specifies CASSDPIGSGPYNEQFF.

The V gene is TRBV29-1, the J gene TRBJ1-2; D remains unclear. Trimming took off 5 bases at V and 2 bases at J, with 18 bases between the two ends. This CDR3 comprises 15 residues. Looked up from germline, CDR1 is SQVTM and CDR2 is ANQGSEA. The CDR3 protein is CSVRDGKHSNYGYTF. The CDR3 DNA reads as TGCAGCGTTCGAGACGGCAAGCACAGCAACTATGGCTACACCTTC. The full variable domain, its missing parts supplied by reference TRBV29-1 and TRBJ1-2, is SAVISQKPSRDICQRGTSLTIQCQVDSQVTMMFWYRQQPGQSLTLIATANQGSEATYESGFVIDKFPISRPNLTFSTLTVSNMSPEDSSIYLCSVRDGKHSNYGYTFGSGTRLTVV.

The chain uses TRBV2 and TRBJ1-4; 8 bases align to TRBD1. Germline loops: CDR1 SNHLY, CDR2 FYNNEI. The CDR3 sequence is 15 residues long. V lost 6 bases, J lost 5 bases, and 8 bases stayed unmatched. The CDR3 protein is CASSVTGGKNEKLFF. DNA of the CDR3: TGTGCCAGCAGCGTAACAGGGGGAAAGAATGAAAAACTGTTTTTT.

The chain has TRBV7-2 and TRBJ2-7; tentative D call: TRBD2 (5 bases). The CDR3 runs 13 residues. V lost 5 bases, J lost 5 bases, and 13 bases lay in between. Germline values: CDR1 SGHTA, CDR2 FQGNSA. CDR3 loop: CASSLLAGNEQYV. CDR3 in DNA: TGTGCCAGCAGCCTCTTAGCCGGGAACGAGCAGTACGTC.

The chain recombines TRBV24-1 with TRBJ2-7, with a possible D match to TRBD2 (5 bases). The CDR3 spans 11 residues. Germline CDR1 reads KGHDR; CDR2 reads SFDVKD. V shed 6 bases and J shed 4 bases, with 6 bases lying between them. Here the CDR3 DNA reads TGTGCCACCAGTCGGGGTTACGAGCAGTACTTC. This translates into CATSRGYEQYF.

In this sample, this clone turned up once. V usage is TRBV10-3 and J usage is TRBJ2-1; tentatively, D is TRBD1 (6 bases). Germline V gene sequence: CDR1 ENHRY, CDR2 SYGVKD. This CDR3 has 13 amino acids. V gave up 5 bases and J gave up 1 base, with 6 bases separating them. The CDR3 nucleotides read TGTGCCATCAGTCAGGGGTCCTACAATGAGCAGTTCTTC. Translated: CAISQGSYNEQFF.

A note on this clone: The junction differs from germline at one of its ends, possibly a read error. This sequence joins TRBV25-1 and TRBJ2-5; D perhaps matches TRBD1 (6 bases). Germline values: CDR1 MGHDK, CDR2 SYGVNS. This CDR3 comprises 14 residues. This CDR3 is CATRDTIPQGTQYF. DNA of the CDR3: TGTGCCACCCGGGACACTATCCCGCAAGGGACCCAGTACTTC.

About this clone: The same CDR3 arises from other DNA sequences in this sample as well. The gene calls are TRBV6-5 and TRBJ1-2; TRBD1 matches 7 bases. Germline CDR1 reads MNHEY; CDR2 reads SVGAGI. This CDR3 contains 14 residues. Trimming removed 2 bases from V and 4 bases from J; junction bases left unmatched: 4. The CDR3 sequence is CASSYAGTAYGYTF. CDR3 in DNA: TGTGCCAGCAGTTACGCCGGGACAGCCTATGGCTACACCTTC.

The chain joins TRBV19 to TRBJ2-2; a possible D gene is TRBD1 (5 bases). CDR1 and CDR2 (germline): LNHDA, SQIVND (reference sequence). There are 15 residues in the CDR3. Trimming left V 7 bases short and J 0 bases short, with 12 bases between. The CDR3 sequence is CASTGSGTNTGELFF. The CDR3 DNA reads TGTGCCAGTACAGGGTCCGGCACGAACACCGGGGAGCTGTTTTTT.

The gene calls are TRBV7-2 and TRBJ1-5, with D tentatively TRBD1 (5 bases). The CDR3 length is 14 residues. CDR1 is SGHTA, CDR2 FQGNSA, per germline. V lost 5 bases, J lost 4 bases, and 12 bases lay in between. The CDR3 region has the DNA TGTGCCAGCAGCCCCCGGGGGGGGAATCAGCCCCAGCATTTT. Translation: CASSPRGGNQPQHF. Variable domain in full (rest from reference TRBV7-2 and TRBJ1-5): GAGVSQSPSNKVTEKGKDVELRCDPISGHTALYWYRQSLGQGLEFLIYFQGNSAPDKSGLPSDRFSAERTGGSVSTLTIQRTQQEDSAVYLCASSPRGGNQPQHFGDGTRLSIL.

This rearrangement joins TRBV27 to TRBJ2-3; 8 bases map to TRBD1. The CDR3 sequence is 16 residues long. Germline assignment: CDR1 MNHEY and CDR2 SMNVEV (reference sequence). Trimming took 5 bases from V and 5 from J; bases not matched to a gene: 12. CDR3 DNA: TGTGCCAGCAGTCCCTCCGCAACGACAGGGGTAGATACGCAGTATTTT. Amino acids: CASSPSATTGVDTQYF.

This sequence joins TRBV27 and TRBJ1-1; D remains unclear. Trimming pared 4 bases from V and 5 bases from J, leaving 11 bases between. Germline CDR1 is MNHEY and CDR2 is SMNVEV (reference sequence). This CDR3 has 13 residues. DNA of the CDR3: TGTGCCAGCAGTTCAATCGGTGTGACTGAAGCTTTCTTT. The encoded protein is CASSSIGVTEAFF.

V is TRBV11-2 and J is TRBJ2-3; TRBD2 agrees at 8 bases. The length of the CDR3 is 12 residues. The V gene's germline CDR1 is SGHAT and CDR2 FQNNGV. V was pared by 5 bases and J by 8 bases, with 3 bases of the junction left unmatched. This CDR3 is CASSMTSATQYF. The CDR3 DNA follows: TGTGCCAGCAGCATGACTAGCGCTACGCAGTATTTT.

The V gene is TRBV19, the J gene TRBJ2-1, with 10 bases matching TRBD1. CDR3 length equals 15 residues. With 3 bases clipped from V and 6 bases from J, the junction kept 5 bases outside the gene matches. The germline gives CDR1 LNHDA, CDR2 SQIVND (reference sequence). CDR3 DNA sequence: TGTGCCAGTAGTATCGGACAGGGGGTTCTCAATGAGCAGTTCTTC. It encodes CASSIGQGVLNEQFF.

The chain is built from TRBV3-1 (or the pseudogene TRBV3-2) and TRBJ2-2; 10 bases map to TRBD2. Trimming removed 1 base from V and 2 bases from J; junction bases left unmatched: 7. Germline values: CDR1 LGHDT, CDR2 YNNKEL (reference sequence). The CDR3 is 18 residues long. CDR3 sequence reads: CASSQAFSSGGNTGELFF. CDR3 DNA sequence: TGTGCCAGCAGCCAAGCATTCTCTAGCGGGGGCAACACCGGGGAGCTGTTTTTT.

In this sample, this clone turned up a few times. The V and J genes are TRBV14 and TRBJ1-2, with a possible D match to TRBD1 (5 bases). From germline, CDR1 is SGHDN and CDR2 FVKESK. The CDR3 sequence is 14 residues long. The V and J ends lost 1 base and 3 bases respectively, with 9 bases between them. The CDR3 protein is CASSQGHRYYGYTF. Here the CDR3 DNA reads TGTGCCAGCAGCCAAGGTCACAGGTACTATGGCTACACCTTC.

This clone was observed a single time. This rearrangement joins TRBV5-1 to TRBJ2-5; D remains unclear. Trimming removed 0 bases from V and 1 base from J, with 7 bases in between. CDR1 SGHRS and CDR2 YFSETQ come from the germline V gene. The CDR3 contains 14 residues. The CDR3 coding sequence is TGCGCCAGCAGCTTGGATCGGAGCCAAGAGACCCAGTACTTC. This encodes CASSLDRSQETQYF.

This clone was seen just once. This sequence joins TRBV6-5 and TRBJ1-2; TRBD1 matches 7 bases. CDR3 length: 13 residues. V was clipped by 5 bases and J by 6 bases; unmatched bases: 6. In germline, CDR1 is MNHEY, CDR2 SVGAGI. In DNA, the CDR3 is TGTGCCAGCAGTACGACAGGGAATAATGGCTACACCTTC. Translated: CASSTTGNNGYTF.

The DNA of the CDR3 is TGTGCCAGCAGCACTTCAGGGTACTCTGGAAACACCATATATTTT. It translates to CASSTSGYSGNTIYF. The genes are TRBV9 and TRBJ1-3, with D perhaps matching TRBD1 (5 bases). Between the trimmed V and J ends, which lost 4 bases and 0 bases, there was a span of 11 bases. This CDR3 spans 15 amino acids. The germline V gene encodes CDR1 SGDLS and CDR2 YYNGEE.

The chain has TRBV19 and TRBJ1-3; a possible D gene is TRBD1 (6 bases). Per germline, CDR1 LNHDA and CDR2 SQIVND (reference sequence). The CDR3 loop spans 15 amino acids. Trimming cost V 3 bases and J 4 bases, with 13 bases left between them. CDR3 DNA: TGTGCCAGTAGTATTTCTCAGGGGCCGGGAAACACCATATATTTT. As protein: CASSISQGPGNTIYF.

In regard to this clone: Other DNA sequences of this sample code for an identical CDR3. This chain joins TRBV15 and TRBJ1-2, with 8 bases identical to TRBD1. Germline CDR1 LNHNV, CDR2 YYDKDF (reference sequence). V dropped 3 bases and J dropped 3; count of bases not matched to a gene: 0. The CDR3 is 13 amino acids. This CDR3 reads CATSRDRDYGYTF. For the CDR3, the DNA is TGTGCCACCAGCAGGGACAGGGACTATGGCTACACCTTC. Full variable domain (missing parts from reference TRBV15 and TRBJ1-2): DAMVIQNPRYQVTQFGKPVTLSCSQTLNHNVMYWYQQKSSQAPKLLFHYYDKDFNNEADTPDNFQSRRPNTSFCFLDIRSPGLGDTAMYLCATSRDRDYGYTFGSGTRLTVV.

The rearrangement joins TRBV11-2 to TRBJ1-3; the D gene is possibly TRBD1 (5 bases). Germline-derived CDR1 and CDR2 are SGHAT and FQNNGV. The V end lost 6 bases, the J end lost 0 bases, and 18 bases lay between the germline ends. The CDR3 is 17 residues long. The CDR3 nucleotides read TGTGCCAGCAGACAAACTCCGGGACTGAGCTCTGGAAACACCATATATTTT. It is translated as CASRQTPGLSSGNTIYF.